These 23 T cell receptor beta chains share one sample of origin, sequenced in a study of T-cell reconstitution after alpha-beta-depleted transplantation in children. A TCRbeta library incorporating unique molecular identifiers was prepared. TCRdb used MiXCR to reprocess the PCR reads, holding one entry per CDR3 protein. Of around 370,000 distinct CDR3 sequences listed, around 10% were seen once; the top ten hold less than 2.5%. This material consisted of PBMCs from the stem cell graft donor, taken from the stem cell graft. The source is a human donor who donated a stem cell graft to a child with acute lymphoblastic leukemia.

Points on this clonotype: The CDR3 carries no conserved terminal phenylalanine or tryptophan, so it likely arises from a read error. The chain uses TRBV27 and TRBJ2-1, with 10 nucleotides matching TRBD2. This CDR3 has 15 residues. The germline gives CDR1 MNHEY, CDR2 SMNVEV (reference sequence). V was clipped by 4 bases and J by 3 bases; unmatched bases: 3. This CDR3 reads CASSSRTSGYNEQFL. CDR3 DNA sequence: TGTGCCAGCAGTTCTCGGACTAGCGGCTACAATGAGCAGTTCCTC.

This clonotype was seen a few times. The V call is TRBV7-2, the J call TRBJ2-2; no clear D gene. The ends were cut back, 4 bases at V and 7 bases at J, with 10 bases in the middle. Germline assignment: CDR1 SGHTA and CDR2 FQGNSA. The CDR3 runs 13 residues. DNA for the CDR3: TGTGCCAGCAGCTACGACGGCGGCGGGGAGCTGTTTTTT. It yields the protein CASSYDGGGELFF.

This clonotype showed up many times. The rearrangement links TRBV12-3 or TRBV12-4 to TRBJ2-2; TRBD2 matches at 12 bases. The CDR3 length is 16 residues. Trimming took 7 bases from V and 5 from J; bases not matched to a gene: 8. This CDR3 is CASNHQLAGGTGELFF. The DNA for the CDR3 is TGTGCCAGCAACCACCAGCTAGCGGGAGGGACCGGGGAGCTGTTTTTT.

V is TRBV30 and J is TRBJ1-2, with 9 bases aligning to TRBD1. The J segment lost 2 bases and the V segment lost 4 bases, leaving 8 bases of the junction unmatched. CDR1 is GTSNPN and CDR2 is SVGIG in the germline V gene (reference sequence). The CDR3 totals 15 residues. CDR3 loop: CAWMDRGAGNYGYTF. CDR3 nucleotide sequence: TGTGCCTGGATGGACAGGGGCGCAGGGAACTATGGCTACACCTTC. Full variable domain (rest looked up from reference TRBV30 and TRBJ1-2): SQTIHQWPATLVQPVGSPLSLECTVEGTSNPNLYWYRQAAGRGLQLLFYSVGIGQISSEVPQNLSASRPQDRQFILSSKKLLLSDSGFYLCAWMDRGAGNYGYTFGSGTRLTVV.

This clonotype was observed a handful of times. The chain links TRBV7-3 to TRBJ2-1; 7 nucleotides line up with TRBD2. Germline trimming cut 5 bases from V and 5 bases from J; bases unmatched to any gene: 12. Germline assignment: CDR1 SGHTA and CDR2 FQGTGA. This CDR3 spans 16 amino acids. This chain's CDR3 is CASSVAGEGWNNEQFF. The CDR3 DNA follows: TGTGCCAGCAGCGTTGCGGGAGAGGGGTGGAACAATGAGCAGTTCTTC.

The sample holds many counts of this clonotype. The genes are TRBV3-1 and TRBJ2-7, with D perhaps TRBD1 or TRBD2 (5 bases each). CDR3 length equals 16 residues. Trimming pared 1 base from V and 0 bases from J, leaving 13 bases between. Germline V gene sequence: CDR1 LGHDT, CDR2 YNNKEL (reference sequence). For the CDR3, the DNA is TGTGCCAGCAGCCAAGGGGGGAGCGACTACTCCTACGAGCAGTACTTC. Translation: CASSQGGSDYSYEQYF.

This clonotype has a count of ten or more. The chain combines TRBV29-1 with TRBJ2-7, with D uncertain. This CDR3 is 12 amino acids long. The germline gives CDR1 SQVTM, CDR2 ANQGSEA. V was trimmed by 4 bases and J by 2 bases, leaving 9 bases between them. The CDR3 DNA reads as TGCAGCGTTGGAAGGAACCCCTACGAGCAGTACTTC. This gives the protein CSVGRNPYEQYF.

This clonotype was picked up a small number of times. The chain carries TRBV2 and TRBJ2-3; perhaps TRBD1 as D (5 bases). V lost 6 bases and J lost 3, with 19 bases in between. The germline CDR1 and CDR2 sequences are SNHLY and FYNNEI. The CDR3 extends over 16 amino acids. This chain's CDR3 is CASRPPGARATDTQYF. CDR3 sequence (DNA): TGTGCCAGCAGGCCACCTGGGGCAAGGGCGACAGATACGCAGTATTTT.

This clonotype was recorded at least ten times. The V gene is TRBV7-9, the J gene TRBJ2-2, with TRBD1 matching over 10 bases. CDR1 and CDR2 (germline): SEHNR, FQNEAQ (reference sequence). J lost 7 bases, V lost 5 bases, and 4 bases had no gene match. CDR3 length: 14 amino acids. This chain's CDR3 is CASSGGTGDGELFF. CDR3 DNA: TGTGCCAGCAGCGGAGGGACAGGGGACGGGGAGCTGTTTTTT.

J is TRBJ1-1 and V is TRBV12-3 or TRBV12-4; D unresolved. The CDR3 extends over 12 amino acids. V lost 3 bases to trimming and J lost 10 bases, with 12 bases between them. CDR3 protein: CASSLAESGAFF. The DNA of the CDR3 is TGTGCCAGCAGTTTGGCAGAGTCGGGAGCTTTCTTT.

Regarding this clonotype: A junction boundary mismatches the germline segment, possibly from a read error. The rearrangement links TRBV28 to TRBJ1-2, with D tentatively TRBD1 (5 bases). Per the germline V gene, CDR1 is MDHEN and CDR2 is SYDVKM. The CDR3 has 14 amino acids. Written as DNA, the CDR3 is TGTGCCAGCACCCGAGGTCGGGGCAACTATGCCTACACCTTC. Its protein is CASTRGRGNYAYTF.

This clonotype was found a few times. The DNA for the CDR3 is TGTGCCAGCAGTTCTCCAGGTGGCTACACCTTC. Residues: CASSSPGGYTF. The chain couples TRBV12-3 or TRBV12-4 to TRBJ1-2; D gene uncertain. The V gene lost 4 bases and the J gene lost 7 bases, with 7 bases spanning the gap. The CDR3 runs to 11 residues.

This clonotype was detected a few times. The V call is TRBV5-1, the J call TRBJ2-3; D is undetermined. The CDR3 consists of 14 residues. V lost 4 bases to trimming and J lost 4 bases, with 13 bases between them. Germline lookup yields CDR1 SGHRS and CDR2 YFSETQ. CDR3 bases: TGCGCCAGCAGCCTCCAGGAGCAATCAGATACGCAGTATTTT. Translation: CASSLQEQSDTQYF.

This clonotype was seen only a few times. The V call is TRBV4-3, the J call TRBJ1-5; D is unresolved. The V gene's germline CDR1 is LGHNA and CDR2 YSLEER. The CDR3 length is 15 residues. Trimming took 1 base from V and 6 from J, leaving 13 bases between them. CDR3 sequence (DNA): TGCGCCAGCAGCCAAGCCCCCACGGGGAGTCAGCCCCAGCATTTT. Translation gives CASSQAPTGSQPQHF.

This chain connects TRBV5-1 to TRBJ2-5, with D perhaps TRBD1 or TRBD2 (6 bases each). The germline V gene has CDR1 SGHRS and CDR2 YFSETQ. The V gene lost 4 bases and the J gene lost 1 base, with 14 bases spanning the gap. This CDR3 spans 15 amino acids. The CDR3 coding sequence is TGCGCCAGCAGCCGAGGGGGGAACCGCCAAGAGACCCAGTACTTC. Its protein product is CASSRGGNRQETQYF.

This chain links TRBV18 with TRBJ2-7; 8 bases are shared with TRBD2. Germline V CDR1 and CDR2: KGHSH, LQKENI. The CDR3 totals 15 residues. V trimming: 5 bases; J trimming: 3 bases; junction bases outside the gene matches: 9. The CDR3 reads CASSAAGVKDYEQYF. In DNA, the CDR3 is TGTGCCAGCTCAGCAGCGGGGGTTAAGGACTACGAGCAGTACTTC.

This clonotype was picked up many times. The CDR3 protein is CATGLAGGPAYNEQFF. CDR3 sequence (DNA): TGTGCCACTGGACTAGCGGGAGGGCCTGCCTACAATGAGCAGTTCTTC. This chain links TRBV6-2 or TRBV6-3 with TRBJ2-1; 15 nucleotides match TRBD2. Germline V CDR1 and CDR2: MNHEY, SVGEGT. V trimming: 10 bases; J trimming: 2 bases; junction bases outside the gene matches: 6. CDR3 length: 16 residues.

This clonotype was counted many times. The CDR3 sequence is CASSFPRGGRGVPSSYNEQFF. Here the CDR3 DNA reads TGTGCCAGCAGCTTTCCCCGGGGCGGTCGCGGCGTTCCGAGCTCCTACAATGAGCAGTTCTTC. This chain uses TRBV11-1 with TRBJ2-1; possibly TRBD1 or TRBD2 for D (5 bases each). Germline CDR1 and CDR2: SGHAT and FQDESV (reference sequence). This CDR3 contains 21 residues. Trimming pared 3 bases from V and 0 bases from J, leaving 27 bases between.

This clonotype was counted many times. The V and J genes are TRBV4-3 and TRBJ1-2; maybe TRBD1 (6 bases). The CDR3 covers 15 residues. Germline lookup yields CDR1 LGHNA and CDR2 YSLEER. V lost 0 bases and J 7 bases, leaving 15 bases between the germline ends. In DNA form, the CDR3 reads TGCGCCAGCAGCCAAGATCGTCAGGGGATCGGTGGCTACACCTTC. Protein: CASSQDRQGIGGYTF.

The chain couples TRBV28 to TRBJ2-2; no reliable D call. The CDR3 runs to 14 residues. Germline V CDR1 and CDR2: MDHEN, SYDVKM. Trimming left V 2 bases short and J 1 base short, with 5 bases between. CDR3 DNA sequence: TGTGCCAGCAGTTTAGCAAGGAACACCGGGGAGCTGTTTTTT. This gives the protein CASSLARNTGELFF.

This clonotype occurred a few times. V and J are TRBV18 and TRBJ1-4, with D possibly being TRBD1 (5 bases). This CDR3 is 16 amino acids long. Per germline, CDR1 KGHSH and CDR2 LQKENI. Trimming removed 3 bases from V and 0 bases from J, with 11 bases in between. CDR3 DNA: TGTGCCAGCTCACCTGACAGCGCTGCAACTAATGAAAAACTGTTTTTT. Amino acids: CASSPDSAATNEKLFF.

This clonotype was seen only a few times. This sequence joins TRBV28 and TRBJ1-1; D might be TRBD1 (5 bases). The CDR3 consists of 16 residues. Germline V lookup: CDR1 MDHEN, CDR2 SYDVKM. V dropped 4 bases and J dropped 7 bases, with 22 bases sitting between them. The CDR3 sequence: CASSSTEVGESGEAFF. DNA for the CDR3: TGTGCCAGCAGTTCAACCGAGGTGGGGGAGAGTGGTGAAGCTTTCTTT. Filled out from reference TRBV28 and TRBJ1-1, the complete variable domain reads DVKVTQSSRYLVKRTGEKVFLECVQDMDHENMFWYRQDPGLGLRLIYFSYDVKMKEKGDIPEGYSVSREKKERFSLILESASTNQTSMYLCASSSTEVGESGEAFFGQGTRLTVV.

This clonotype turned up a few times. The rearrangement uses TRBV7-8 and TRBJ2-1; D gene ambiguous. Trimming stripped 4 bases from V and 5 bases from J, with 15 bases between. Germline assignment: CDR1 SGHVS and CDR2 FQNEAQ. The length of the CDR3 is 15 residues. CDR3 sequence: CASSSTPVGHNEQFF. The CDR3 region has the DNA TGTGCCAGCAGCTCTACCCCGGTTGGACACAATGAGCAGTTCTTC.